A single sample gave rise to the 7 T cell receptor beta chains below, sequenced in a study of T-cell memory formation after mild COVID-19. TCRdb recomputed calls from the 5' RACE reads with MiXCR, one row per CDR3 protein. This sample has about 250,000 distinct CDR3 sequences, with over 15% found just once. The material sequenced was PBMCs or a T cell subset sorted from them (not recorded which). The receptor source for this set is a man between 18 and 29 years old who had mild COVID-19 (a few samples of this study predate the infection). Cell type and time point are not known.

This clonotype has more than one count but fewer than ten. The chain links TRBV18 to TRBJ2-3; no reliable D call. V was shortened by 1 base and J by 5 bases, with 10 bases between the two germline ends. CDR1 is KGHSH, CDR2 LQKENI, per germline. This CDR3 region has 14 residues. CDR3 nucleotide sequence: TGTGCCAGCTCACCACTACCCCGCGGAGATACGCAGTATTTT. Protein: CASSPLPRGDTQYF.

As DNA, the CDR3 is TGTGCCAGCAGCCGGGTAGCATACTCTGGAAACACCATATATTTT. Protein sequence: CASSRVAYSGNTIYF. The genes are TRBV6-5 and TRBJ1-3; D unresolved. V was cut by 6 bases and J by 0 bases, with 12 bases left in between. Germline V gene lookup returns CDR1 MNHEY and CDR2 SVGAGI. CDR3 length: 15 amino acids.

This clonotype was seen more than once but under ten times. CDR3 protein: CASSESHRASNQPQHF. The CDR3 region has the DNA TGCGCCAGCAGTGAGTCGCATAGGGCTAGCAATCAGCCCCAGCATTTT. The V gene is TRBV10-2, the J gene TRBJ1-5; D unclear. V lost 0 bases to trimming and J lost 0 bases, with 9 bases between them. CDR1 is WSHSY and CDR2 is SAAADI in the germline V gene. The CDR3 is made up of 16 amino acids.

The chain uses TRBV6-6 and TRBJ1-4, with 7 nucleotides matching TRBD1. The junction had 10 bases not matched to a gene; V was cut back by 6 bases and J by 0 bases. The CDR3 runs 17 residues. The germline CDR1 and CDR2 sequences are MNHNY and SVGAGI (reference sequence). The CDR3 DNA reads TGTGCCAGCAGATTCGGACAGGCCTATGCAACTAATGAAAAACTGTTTTTT. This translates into CASRFGQAYATNEKLFF.

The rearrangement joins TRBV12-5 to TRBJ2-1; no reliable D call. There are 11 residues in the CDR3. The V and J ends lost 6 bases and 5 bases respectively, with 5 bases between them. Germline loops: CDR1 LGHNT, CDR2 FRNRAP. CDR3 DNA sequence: TGTGCTAGTGGCGCAAACAATGAGCAGTTCTTC. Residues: CASGANNEQFF.

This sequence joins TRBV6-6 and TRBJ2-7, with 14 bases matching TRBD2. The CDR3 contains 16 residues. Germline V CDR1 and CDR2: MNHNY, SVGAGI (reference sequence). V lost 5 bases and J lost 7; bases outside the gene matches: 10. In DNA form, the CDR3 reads TGTGCCAGCAGTGGCGTGACTAGCGGGGGGGCGAGGGAGCAGTACGTC. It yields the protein CASSGVTSGGAREQYV.

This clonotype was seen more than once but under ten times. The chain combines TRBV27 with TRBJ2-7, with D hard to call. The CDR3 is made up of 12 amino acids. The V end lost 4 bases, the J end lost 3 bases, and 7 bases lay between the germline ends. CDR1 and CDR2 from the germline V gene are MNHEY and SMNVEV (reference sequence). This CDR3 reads CASSSNIYEQYF. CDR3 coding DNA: TGTGCCAGCAGTTCAAACATCTACGAGCAGTACTTC.